This is a list of T cell receptor beta chains from one sample in a study of identical twins. TCRdb analysed the 5' RACE reads with MiXCR anew, one entry per CDR3 protein. The data show more than 600,000 distinct CDR3 sequences, around a sixth seen once. This sample also belongs to another study, concerning T cells expressing NK-cell markers.

The sample comprised PBMCs. All receptors come from a woman under 30 in good health. The CDR3 runs from the conserved cysteine through the conserved F or W. The D gene is left open where the match is weak. A row's size may be missing; if present it is once, few, many or a size class.

clone_size,d_call,j_call,v_call,cdr3_aa,cdr3_nt
.,.,TRBJ2-3,TRBV5-1,CASGSGFADTQYF,TGCGCCAGCGGGTCAGGATTCGCAGATACGCAGTATTTT
.,.,TRBJ2-3,TRBV4-3,CASSQGSIRRDTQYF,TGCGCCAGCAGCCAGGGCTCGATACGGCGGGATACGCAGTATTTT
many,.,TRBJ1-1,TRBV20-1,CSARDLGGVAFF,TGCAGTGCTAGAGATCTGGGGGGTGTAGCTTTCTTT
few,TRBD1,TRBJ1-1,TRBV15,CATSRGQGRIDTEAFF,TGTGCCACCAGCAGAGGACAGGGTCGTATTGACACTGAAGCTTTCTTT
.,.,TRBJ2-1,TRBV20-1,CSAGYYYNEQFF,TGCAGTGCTGGCTATTATTACAATGAGCAGTTCTTC
.,TRBD2,TRBJ2-1,TRBV10-3,CAIRGTSGTYNEQFF,TGTGCCATCAGGGGGACTAGCGGCACATACAATGAGCAGTTCTTC
.,.,TRBJ2-6,TRBV6-5,CASSYSRASGANVLTF,TGTGCCAGCAGTTACTCGAGGGCCTCTGGGGCCAACGTCCTGACTTTC
.,TRBD1,TRBJ2-7,TRBV4-3,CASSHSTGSSYEQYF,TGCGCCAGCAGCCATTCGACAGGGAGCTCCTACGAGCAGTACTTC
.,TRBD1,TRBJ2-7,TRBV19,CASKMGGQGIHEQYF,TGTGCCAGTAAGATGGGGGGACAGGGTATCCACGAGCAGTACTTC
few,.,TRBJ2-5,TRBV9,CASSVGRQFQETQYF,TGTGCCAGCAGCGTAGGGAGGCAGTTCCAAGAGACCCAGTACTTC
.,.,TRBJ2-7,TRBV5-1,CASSRGGGLAAYEQYF,TGCGCCAGCAGCCGCGGTGGGGGACTGGCCGCCTACGAGCAGTACTTC
.,.,TRBJ1-2,TRBV5-1,CASTPGPLSGGYTF,TGCGCCAGCACACCGGGACCCCTCTCGGGAGGCTACACCTTC
few,.,TRBJ2-7,TRBV20-1,CSARDLRVGEQYF,TGCAGTGCTAGAGATTTGAGGGTTGGGGAGCAGTACTTC
.,.,TRBJ2-1,TRBV12-3/TRBV12-4,CASTPRGAGNEQFF,TGTGCCAGCACCCCTCGGGGGGCAGGCAATGAGCAGTTCTTC
.,TRBD2,TRBJ2-1,TRBV7-3,CASSVSGGNEQFF,TGTGCCAGCAGCGTAAGCGGGGGGAATGAGCAGTTCTTC
few,.,TRBJ1-3,TRBV6-1,CASSGGFGNTIYF,TGTGCCAGCAGTGGGGGTTTTGGAAACACCATATATTTT
.,TRBD2,TRBJ2-2,TRBV7-2,CASSLTSGRSGGELFF,TGTGCCAGCAGCTTAACTAGCGGGAGGAGTGGCGGGGAGCTGTTTTTT
.,.,TRBJ2-1,TRBV20-1,CSASGWAVDSYNEQFF,TGCAGTGCTAGCGGCTGGGCAGTAGACTCCTACAATGAGCAGTTCTTC
.,.,TRBJ2-2,TRBV5-1,CASLQGATGELFF,TGCGCCAGTCTACAGGGTGCCACCGGGGAGCTGTTTTTT
.,.,TRBJ2-3,TRBV30,CAWSVTGPGGTQYF,TGTGCCTGGAGTGTGACAGGCCCGGGAGGTACGCAGTATTTT
few,.,TRBJ2-6,TRBV6-5,CASSYSSWSGANVLTF,TGTGCCAGCAGTTACTCGAGCTGGTCGGGGGCCAACGTCCTGACTTTC
few,.,TRBJ1-1,TRBV20-1,CSAQPWDTEAFF,TGCAGTGCCCAGCCTTGGGACACTGAAGCTTTCTTT
few,TRBD2,TRBJ2-4,TRBV11-1,CASSPRASGRGVAKNIQYF,TGTGCCAGCAGCCCCCGGGCTAGCGGGAGAGGAGTTGCCAAAAACATTCAGTACTTC
few,.,TRBJ2-2,TRBV6-1,CASSQRGGTNTGELFF,TGTGCCAGCAGCCAGAGAGGCGGGACGAACACCGGGGAGCTGTTTTTT
.,.,TRBJ1-3,TRBV20-1,CFGGQGQGINTIYF,TGCTTCGGGGGCCAGGGTCAGGGTATCAACACCATATATTTT
few,.,TRBJ1-1,TRBV18,CASSPVSLNTEAFF,TGTGCCAGCTCACCAGTCTCGCTGAACACTGAAGCTTTCTTT
few,TRBD2,TRBJ2-7,TRBV12-3/TRBV12-4,CASSSRAGGNEQYF,TGTGCCAGCAGTTCCCGGGCGGGAGGGAACGAGCAGTACTTC
.,.,TRBJ2-1,TRBV6-5,CASSYTPQSSYNEQFF,TGTGCCAGCAGTTACACCCCCCAGAGCTCCTACAATGAGCAGTTCTTC
.,TRBD2,TRBJ2-2,TRBV4-2,CASSQVRGDIANTGELFF,TGTGCCAGCAGCCAAGTCCGGGGGGATATTGCGAACACCGGGGAGCTGTTTTTT
.,.,TRBJ2-3,TRBV13,CASSPWGAAILTDTQYF,TGTGCCAGCAGCCCCTGGGGGGCCGCAATACTAACAGATACGCAGTATTTT
few,.,TRBJ1-2,TRBV20-1,CSASLQLSYGYTF,TGCAGTGCTAGTCTGCAGCTTTCCTATGGCTACACCTTC
.,.,TRBJ1-4,TRBV7-2,CASSARVGDEKLFF,TGTGCCAGCAGCGCCAGGGTGGGAGACGAAAAACTGTTTTTT
many,TRBD2,TRBJ2-1,TRBV20-1,CSAPRRDYRGEKQFF,TGCAGTGCCCCTCGCCGGGACTATAGAGGAGAAAAGCAGTTCTTC
few,TRBD2,TRBJ2-1,TRBV5-5,CASISGSYNEQFF,TGTGCCAGCATTAGCGGGAGCTACAATGAGCAGTTCTTC
few,.,TRBJ1-2,TRBV5-6,CASSLGFGGYTF,TGTGCCAGCAGCTTGGGATTTGGAGGCTACACCTTC
.,.,TRBJ2-1,TRBV9,CASSVDAGWNEQFF,TGTGCCAGCAGCGTAGACGCAGGGTGGAATGAGCAGTTCTTC
.,.,TRBJ2-1,TRBV20-1,CSASSDNEQFF,TGCAGTGCTAGTTCCGACAATGAGCAGTTCTTC
many,.,TRBJ2-1,TRBV12-3/TRBV12-4,CASSPAEGDEQFF,TGTGCCAGCAGTCCGGCGGAGGGCGATGAGCAGTTCTTC
.,TRBD2,TRBJ2-1,TRBV29-1,CSVKGLAGVYNEQFF,TGCAGCGTAAAAGGACTAGCGGGAGTTTACAATGAGCAGTTCTTC
.,.,TRBJ1-2,TRBV5-1,CASSSEDRGYTF,TGCGCCAGCAGCTCGGAGGATAGAGGCTACACCTTC
many,TRBD2,TRBJ2-3,TRBV7-2,CASSLAAGTSGGYTQYF,TGTGCCAGCAGCTTAGCAGCTGGGACTAGCGGGGGGTATACGCAGTATTTT
few,TRBD1,TRBJ2-7,TRBV11-1,CASSLGRIGQGVTYEQYF,TGTGCCAGCAGCTTGGGACGAATAGGACAGGGAGTCACCTACGAGCAGTACTTC
few,TRBD1,TRBJ2-7,TRBV27,CASSLGTGGISYEQYF,TGTGCCAGCAGTCTTGGGACAGGGGGCATCAGCTACGAGCAGTACTTC
.,.,TRBJ2-5,TRBV7-2,CASSLGFGQAQYF,TGTGCCAGCAGCTTAGGGTTCGGTCAGGCCCAGTACTTC